What follows are 18 T cell receptor beta chains derived from one specimen sequenced in a study of blood T cell repertoires in COVID-19 (dated by TCRdb to 2020 to 2021). Library preparation used the immunoSEQ multiplex PCR assay. The clones in this table, taken by TCRdb from immuneACCESS, are in-frame only. Not every clone is retained; where verified, under half of the shortfall comes from an unresolved V gene, and the cause of the rest is unknown. The sample table holds around 140,000 clones, of which around 87% were seen once. The ten largest clones take up 3.5% to 4.5% of the sample. Sequencing was done on a sample of PBMCs or T cells enriched from blood (not recorded which). All receptors come from a woman aged 35 to 49 who had been exposed to COVID-19.

This clone was detected a few times. J is TRBJ1-5 and V is TRBV2; 7 bases fit TRBD1. CDR1 is SNHLY, CDR2 FYNNEI, per germline. The CDR3 has 13 residues. Germline trimming cut 6 bases from V and 5 bases from J; bases unmatched to any gene: 4. The DNA of the CDR3 is TGTGCCAGCAGGGGACAGCTCGATCAGCCCCAGCATTTT. Amino acid sequence: CASRGQLDQPQHF.

The gene calls are TRBV2 and TRBJ1-1, with D uncertain. The CDR3 totals 11 residues. V lost 5 bases and J 7 bases, leaving 8 bases between the germline ends. The V gene's germline CDR1 is SNHLY and CDR2 FYNNEI. The CDR3 loop reads CASSQKHEAFF. CDR3 in DNA: TGTGCCAGCAGTCAGAAACATGAAGCTTTCTTT.

The chain recombines TRBV19 with TRBJ1-2; possibly TRBD1 for D (6 bases). CDR1 is LNHDA and CDR2 is SQIVND in the germline V gene (reference sequence). The length of the CDR3 is 12 residues. Trimming left V 3 bases short and J 6 bases short, with 8 bases between. This CDR3 is CASSIRGNGYTF. The CDR3 nucleotides read TGTGCCAGTAGTATCAGGGGAAATGGCTACACCTTC.

V gene TRBV12-3 or TRBV12-4 combines with J gene TRBJ2-3; no clear D gene. The CDR3 spans 13 residues. Deletions cut 3 bases from V and 5 bases from J, with 9 bases between. The CDR3 nucleotides read TGTGCCAGCAGTTTCTTTCCGAGAGATACGCAGTATTTT. Its protein product is CASSFFPRDTQYF.

V and J are TRBV7-2 and TRBJ1-1; D not resolved. CDR1 and CDR2 from the germline V gene are SGHTA and FQGNSA. The V end lost 5 bases, the J end lost 1 base, and 8 bases lay between the germline ends. The CDR3 spans 13 residues. CDR3: CASSPLWNTEAFF. CDR3 in DNA: TGTGCCAGCAGCCCCCTCTGGAACACTGAAGCTTTCTTT.

The chain joins TRBV5-1 to TRBJ2-7, with 12 positions matching TRBD2. The CDR3 is made up of 15 amino acids. The germline CDR1 and CDR2 sequences are SGHRS and YFSETQ. Unmatched junction bases numbered 7, after V lost 3 bases and J lost 6 bases. CDR3 in DNA: TGCGCCAGCAGCTCGCTCCTAGCGGGGGGGAGCGAGCAGTACTTC. It specifies CASSSLLAGGSEQYF.

V gene TRBV10-3 combines with J gene TRBJ1-5; a weak D match, TRBD1 (5 bases). Per the germline V gene, CDR1 is ENHRY and CDR2 is SYGVKD. The CDR3 contains 16 residues. Trimming stripped 6 bases from V and 0 bases from J, with 15 bases between. The CDR3: CAISGSRGASNQPQHF. Here the CDR3 DNA reads TGTGCCATCAGCGGTTCGCGTGGGGCTAGCAATCAGCCCCAGCATTTT.

This clone was counted once. The gene calls are TRBV27 and TRBJ2-7; D is perhaps TRBD2 (6 bases). The CDR3 length is 15 residues. The germline V and J ends were trimmed by 6 bases and 2 bases, with 17 bases remaining between them. Germline assignment: CDR1 MNHEY and CDR2 SMNVEV (reference sequence). The CDR3 loop reads CASSLRGLPAYEQYF. The CDR3 nucleotides read TGTGCCAGCAGCTTGAGGGGACTTCCCGCCTACGAGCAGTACTTC.

This clone appeared a single time. The rearrangement uses TRBV28 and TRBJ1-1, with unresolved D. Trimming stripped 9 bases from V and 0 bases from J, with 14 bases between. The CDR3 has 14 amino acids. Germline lookup yields CDR1 MDHEN and CDR2 SYDVKM. In nucleotides, the CDR3 is TGTGCCAGTCGACCCAGAGGGATGAACACTGAAGCTTTCTTT. Protein: CASRPRGMNTEAFF.

The chain has TRBV5-1 and TRBJ1-2; a possible D gene is TRBD1 (5 bases). The germline gives CDR1 SGHRS, CDR2 YFSETQ. The CDR3 length is 12 residues. Trimming cost V 0 bases and J 7 bases, with 7 bases left between them. CDR3 loop: CASSLEGAGYTF. CDR3 bases: TGCGCCAGCAGCTTGGAAGGGGCTGGCTACACCTTC. The full variable domain, rest sourced from reference TRBV5-1 and TRBJ1-2, is KAGVTQTPRYLIKTRGQQVTLSCSPISGHRSVSWYQQTPGQGLQFLFEYFSETQRNKGNFPGRFSGRQFSNSRSEMNVSTLELGDSALYLCASSLEGAGYTFGSGTRLTVV.

The chain couples TRBV27 to TRBJ2-7; TRBD2 might be the D (5 bases). V lost 5 bases and J 0 bases, leaving 8 bases between the germline ends. Germline V gene data show CDR1 as MNHEY and CDR2 as SMNVEV (reference sequence). The CDR3 length is 13 residues. The CDR3 protein is CASSPGLSYEQYF. The CDR3 bases are TGTGCCAGCAGTCCAGGACTCTCCTACGAGCAGTACTTC.

The V call is TRBV5-1, the J call TRBJ2-7, with TRBD1 matching 11 bases. V lost 4 bases, J lost 6 bases, and 9 bases stayed unmatched. CDR1 is SGHRS, CDR2 YFSETQ, per germline. CDR3 length: 15 residues. The CDR3 DNA reads TGCGCCAGCAGCCGGACTGGACAGGGGGCGGGCGAGCAGTACTTC. Translation: CASSRTGQGAGEQYF.

V and J are TRBV6-5 and TRBJ1-5; 11 positions agree with TRBD1. The CDR3 is made up of 15 amino acids. Unmatched junction bases numbered 9, after V lost 10 bases and J lost 4 bases. Germline loops: CDR1 MNHEY, CDR2 SVGAGI. The CDR3 region is CATEDRGRKNQPQHF. As DNA, the CDR3 is TGTGCCACCGAGGACAGGGGGCGGAAAAATCAGCCCCAGCATTTT.

This clone was observed a single time. This chain uses TRBV28 with TRBJ1-2, with D unclear. The CDR3 totals 13 residues. V was clipped by 2 bases and J by 2 bases, with 6 bases between them. Germline CDR1 is MDHEN and CDR2 is SYDVKM. As DNA, the CDR3 is TGTGCCAGCAGTTTACCCGGGAACTATGGCTACACCTTC. Translation: CASSLPGNYGYTF.

The chain links TRBV3-1 (or the pseudogene TRBV3-2) to TRBJ2-4, with a weak D call TRBD1 (7 bases). The germline gives CDR1 LGHDT, CDR2 YNNKEL (reference sequence). V gave up 4 bases and J gave up 6 bases, with 16 bases separating them. The CDR3 consists of 15 residues. The CDR3 coding sequence is TGTGCCAGCAGCCCCCGACAGGGAGGCGGAAACATTCAGTACTTC. This codes for CASSPRQGGGNIQYF.

The gene calls are TRBV5-4 and TRBJ2-2, with 7 bases identical to TRBD2. The CDR3 has 15 residues. V shed 5 bases and J 2 bases; nucleotides not matched to a gene: 6. Germline CDR1 is SGHNT and CDR2 is YYREEE (reference sequence). The CDR3 nucleotides read TGTGCCAGCAGGCGTACTAGCGCTAACACCGGGGAGCTGTTTTTT. Protein: CASRRTSANTGELFF.

This clone has only one observation. The J gene is TRBJ1-1, the V gene TRBV25-1; TRBD1 matches 7 bases. This CDR3 region has 12 residues. Germline V gene sequence: CDR1 MGHDK, CDR2 SYGVNS. Trimming at V came to 2 bases and at J to 8 bases, leaving 2 bases not matched to a gene. Here the CDR3 reads CASSEPQGEAFF. DNA for the CDR3: TGTGCCAGCAGTGAACCACAGGGGGAAGCTTTCTTT.

The rearrangement uses TRBV5-1 and TRBJ1-3, with 9 bases aligning to TRBD1. Germline-derived CDR1 and CDR2 are SGHRS and YFSETQ. V lost 7 bases to trimming and J lost 2 bases; unmatched junction nucleotides: 7. The CDR3 is 15 amino acids. CDR3 residues: CASQRTGETGNTIYF. The CDR3 DNA follows: TGCGCCAGCCAGCGGACAGGGGAGACTGGAAACACCATATATTTT.